In this sample, the clone carrying this T cell receptor (beta chain) turned up many times. Germline CDR1 reads SGHRS; CDR2 reads YFSETQ. The CDR3 has 14 residues. V lost 0 bases, J lost 4 bases, and 7 bases lay in between. The data are from a study of spatial heterogeneity in lung cancer. Indicated time point: sample taken at primary tumor resection. Tumor, nontumor lung or frozen PBMC supplied whole RNA that was sequenced unsorted. Every TCR cDNA molecule carried a tag that served as a unique molecular identifier. MiXCR, run by TCRdb on the 5' RACE reads, gives a single entry per CDR3 protein. Of under 100,000 distinct CDR3 sequences listed, about 9.4% were seen once; the top ten hold 6.9%.

The chain couples TRBV5-1 to TRBJ2-2, with unresolved D. The sequenced sample was PBMCs, obtained at surgery. The receptor was derived from a male donor with early-stage non-small cell lung cancer. CDR3: CASSLDPITGELFF. In DNA form, the CDR3 reads TGCGCCAGCAGCTTGGACCCAATCACCGGGGAGCTGTTTTTT.